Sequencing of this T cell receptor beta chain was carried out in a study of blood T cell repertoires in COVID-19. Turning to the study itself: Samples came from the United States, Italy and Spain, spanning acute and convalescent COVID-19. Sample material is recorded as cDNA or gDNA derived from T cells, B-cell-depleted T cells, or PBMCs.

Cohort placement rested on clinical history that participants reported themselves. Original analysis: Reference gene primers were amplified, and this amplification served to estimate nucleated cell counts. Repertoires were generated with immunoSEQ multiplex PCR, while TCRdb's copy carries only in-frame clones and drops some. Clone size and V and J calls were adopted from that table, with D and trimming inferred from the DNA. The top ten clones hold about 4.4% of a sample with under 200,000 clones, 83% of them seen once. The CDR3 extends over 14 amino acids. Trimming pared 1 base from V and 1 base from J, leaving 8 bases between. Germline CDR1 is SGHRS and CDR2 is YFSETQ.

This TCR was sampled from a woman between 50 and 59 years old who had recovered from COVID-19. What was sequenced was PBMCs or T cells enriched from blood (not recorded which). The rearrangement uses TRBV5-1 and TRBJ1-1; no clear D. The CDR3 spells CASSLQDWNTEAFF. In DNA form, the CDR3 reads TGCGCCAGCAGCTTGCAGGACTGGAACACTGAAGCTTTCTTT.